This T cell receptor beta chain was sequenced during a study of T-cell memory formation after mild COVID-19. For the study at large: The study found TCR clusters largely donor specific.

5'RACE with constant-segment primers built TCRalpha and TCRbeta cDNA libraries with UMIs. Via MiXCR, TCRdb re-called the 5' RACE reads, giving one row per CDR3 protein. The sample carries roughly 510,000 distinct CDR3 sequences, 17% recorded once. V shed 0 bases and J shed 5 bases, with 10 bases lying between them. Germline CDR1 LNHDA, CDR2 SQIVND (reference sequence). CDR3 length: 14 residues. The rearrangement links TRBV19 to TRBJ1-2, with D possibly TRBD1 on 6 matching bases. This sequence was found in an adult woman who had mild COVID-19 (a few samples of this study predate the infection). Cell type and time point are not known. The sample taken for sequencing was PBMCs or a T cell subset sorted from them (not recorded which). This chain's CDR3 is CASSIEGQVYGYTF. CDR3 DNA sequence: TGTGCCAGTAGTATAGAGGGACAAGTTTATGGCTACACCTTC.